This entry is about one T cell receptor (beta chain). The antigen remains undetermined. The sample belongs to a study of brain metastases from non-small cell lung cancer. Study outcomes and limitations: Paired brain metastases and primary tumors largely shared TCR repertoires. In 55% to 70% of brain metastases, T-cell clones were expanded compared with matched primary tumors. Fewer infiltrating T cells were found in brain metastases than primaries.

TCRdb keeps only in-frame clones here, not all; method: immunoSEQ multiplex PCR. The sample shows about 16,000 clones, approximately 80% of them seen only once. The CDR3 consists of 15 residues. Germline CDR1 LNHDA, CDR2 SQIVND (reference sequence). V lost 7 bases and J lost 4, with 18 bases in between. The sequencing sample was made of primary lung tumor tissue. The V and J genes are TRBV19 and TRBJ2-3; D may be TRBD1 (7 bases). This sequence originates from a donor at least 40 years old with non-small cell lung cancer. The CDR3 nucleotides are TGTGCCAGTAAGGGGGGACAGCTCAACGCAGATACGCAGTATTTT. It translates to CASKGGQLNADTQYF.